This T cell receptor (beta chain) was captured in a study of cytomegalovirus exposure and HLA in healthy donors. Study-level findings and limits: At a 0.05 false discovery rate, a later analysis found approximately 15,000 TCR beta sequences to be associated with HLA alleles.

The PCR used 60 Vbeta and 13 Jbeta primers. Here immunoSEQ multiplex PCR was the method, and the copy in TCRdb shows in-frame clones only, minus some. Recorded here are 200,000 or so clones; the top ten clones represent less than 0.85%. Germline CDR1 is PRHDT and CDR2 is FYEKMQ (reference sequence). The CDR3 length is 14 residues. Trimming stripped 3 bases from V and 3 bases from J, with 9 bases between. Worth noting for this clone: As yet, its antigen is unknown.

This TCR derives from a boy younger than 18 in good health and CMV-seronegative. The rearrangement uses TRBV13 and TRBJ2-1, with a possible D match to TRBD1 (6 bases). Sequenced material: PBMCs. The CDR3 here is CASSFRTDYNEQFF. The CDR3 bases are TGTGCCAGCAGCTTCCGGACAGACTACAATGAGCAGTTCTTC.